These 3 T cell receptor beta chains were sequenced from one sample in a study of CD8 T cells in Susac syndrome. Reverse transcription of 0.5 to 1 ug RNA was performed with random hexamers. TCRdb re-called the immunoSEQ multiplex PCR reads through MiXCR, storing one row per CDR3 protein. The repertoire holds 180,000 or so distinct CDR3 sequences, around 96% seen once, with 0.08% to 0.11% in the top ten. The sample comprised CD4+ T cells from PBMCs. The source is a human donor in good health.

This chain links TRBV28 with TRBJ2-7; D gene unclear. Trimming took off 6 bases at V and 3 bases at J, with 9 bases between the two ends. This CDR3 contains 12 residues. CDR1 and CDR2 from the germline V gene are MDHEN and SYDVKM. This chain's CDR3 is CASRSILYEQYF. Here the CDR3 DNA reads TGTGCCAGCAGATCTATCCTCTACGAGCAGTACTTC.

This chain joins TRBV5-1 and TRBJ1-1; no definite D call. This CDR3 spans 16 amino acids. Germline V CDR1 and CDR2: SGHRS, YFSETQ. The V end lost 4 bases, the J end lost 1 base, and 17 bases lay between the germline ends. CDR3 region: CASSLGVYVGNTEAFF. In DNA form, the CDR3 reads TGCGCCAGCAGCCTCGGCGTTTATGTGGGGAACACTGAAGCTTTCTTT. Together with reference TRBV5-1 and TRBJ1-1, the CDR3 gives the full variable domain: KAGVTQTPRYLIKTRGQQVTLSCSPISGHRSVSWYQQTPGQGLQFLFEYFSETQRNKGNFPGRFSGRQFSNSRSEMNVSTLELGDSALYLCASSLGVYVGNTEAFFGQGTRLTVV.

V and J are TRBV29-1 and TRBJ2-1; the D is unclear. Germline V lookup: CDR1 SQVTM, CDR2 ANQGSEA. The CDR3 totals 13 residues. The germline V and J ends were trimmed by 4 bases and 4 bases, with 11 bases remaining between them. This chain's CDR3 is CSVAPLHYNEQFF. The CDR3 DNA sequence: TGCAGCGTTGCCCCCCTCCATTACAATGAGCAGTTCTTC.